This passage covers 15 T cell receptor beta chains from one sample sequenced in a study of T-cell reconstitution after alpha-beta-depleted transplantation in children. Preparing the TCRbeta library involved the use of unique molecular identifiers. TCRdb redid the calling of the PCR reads with MiXCR, one entry per CDR3 protein. The data contain some 180,000 distinct CDR3 sequences, approximately 6.9% of them singletons. Specimen: PBMCs, collected before TCRalphabeta/CD19-depleted stem cell transplant. These receptors were taken from a boy aged 2 to 9 with acute lymphoblastic leukemia, due to receive a stem cell transplant.

CDR3 sequence (DNA): TGTGCCAGCAGTTCGGTCACTAGGAACACTGAAGCTTTCTTT. Protein product: CASSSVTRNTEAFF. The chain employs TRBV28 and TRBJ1-1; D remains ambiguous. The V and J ends lost 4 bases and 1 base respectively, with 10 bases between them. Per the germline V gene, CDR1 is MDHEN and CDR2 is SYDVKM. CDR3 length: 14 residues.

This clonotype was counted at least ten times. The chain employs TRBV28 and TRBJ2-7; possibly TRBD1 for D (6 bases). The CDR3 runs 14 residues. Germline V gene data show CDR1 as MDHEN and CDR2 as SYDVKM. V lost 4 bases, J lost 2 bases, and 12 bases lay in between. The CDR3 loop is CASSSAGTPYEQYF. The CDR3 DNA sequence: TGTGCCAGCAGTTCGGCCGGGACACCCTACGAGCAGTACTTC.

This clonotype was seen many times. The chain links TRBV24-1 to TRBJ2-1; TRBD1 agrees at 8 bases. The germline CDR1 and CDR2 sequences are KGHDR and SFDVKD. The CDR3 covers 17 residues. The V segment lost 3 bases and the J segment 10 bases; nucleotides outside the gene matches: 16. CDR3 residues: CATSDPRDRSKGWEQFF. The CDR3 bases are TGTGCCACCAGTGATCCCCGGGACAGGTCTAAAGGGTGGGAGCAGTTCTTC.

Ten or more counts support this clonotype. The rearrangement links TRBV5-1 to TRBJ2-7, with TRBD1 as a possible D gene (9 bases). V was clipped by 5 bases and J by 6 bases, with 21 bases between them. The CDR3 sequence is 15 residues long. Germline lookup yields CDR1 SGHRS and CDR2 YFSETQ. DNA of the CDR3: TGCGCCAGCAGAGCCGAGGGGACAGGGACTAGCGAGCAGTACTTC. Residues: CASRAEGTGTSEQYF.

This clonotype was seen a few times. The J gene is TRBJ2-1, the V gene TRBV10-1; D is uncertain. The CDR3 sequence is 12 residues long. Germline V CDR1 and CDR2: WNHNN, SYGVQD (reference sequence). Trimming pared 0 bases from V and 12 bases from J, leaving 9 bases between. This chain's CDR3 is CASSESPTGQFF. Written as DNA, the CDR3 is TGCGCCAGCAGTGAGTCCCCCACGGGGCAGTTCTTC.

This clonotype has more than one count but fewer than ten. The chain employs TRBV10-3 and TRBJ2-1, with 9 nucleotides matching TRBD2. Germline-derived CDR1 and CDR2 are ENHRY and SYGVKD. The V and J ends lost 2 bases and 0 bases, in that order; junction bases with no gene match: 8. The CDR3 contains 18 residues. This CDR3 reads CAISEGGGAASSYNEQFF. For the CDR3, the DNA is TGTGCCATCAGTGAGGGCGGGGGGGCGGCGAGCTCCTACAATGAGCAGTTCTTC.

The V and J genes are TRBV11-1 and TRBJ1-2; TRBD1 matches 9 bases. Germline V gene lookup returns CDR1 SGHAT and CDR2 FQDESV (reference sequence). V shed 4 bases and J 3 bases; nucleotides not matched to a gene: 15. The CDR3 covers 18 residues. The CDR3 DNA follows: TGTGCCAGCAGCTCCCTTATCATCGGACAGGGGAATGACTATGGCTACACCTTC. Encoded protein: CASSSLIIGQGNDYGYTF.

Ten or more counts support this clonotype. DNA of the CDR3: TGTGCCAGCAGTAGGGGGAACGAGCAGTACTTC. Encoded protein: CASSRGNEQYF. V gene TRBV6-1 combines with J gene TRBJ2-7; a possible D gene is TRBD1 (6 bases). V was trimmed by 5 bases and J by 5 bases, leaving 7 bases between them. This CDR3 contains 11 residues. In germline, CDR1 is MNHNS, CDR2 SASEGT.

This clonotype has ten or more counts. V and J are TRBV29-1 and TRBJ2-5; D possibly matches TRBD1 or TRBD2 (5 bases each). Trimming removed 5 bases at V and 0 bases at J, with 22 bases between. CDR1 SQVTM and CDR2 ANQGSEA come from the germline V gene. The CDR3 runs 17 residues. CDR3 sequence reads: CSVNPPGAPMYQETQYF. In DNA, the CDR3 is TGCAGCGTTAACCCACCCGGGGCCCCGATGTACCAAGAGACCCAGTACTTC.

V usage is TRBV6-5 and J usage is TRBJ2-1, with TRBD2 as a possible D gene (6 bases). CDR1 MNHEY and CDR2 SVGAGI come from the germline V gene. The V and J ends lost 3 bases and 6 bases respectively, with 27 bases between them. The CDR3 loop spans 19 amino acids. The chain's CDR3 is CASSYSTDFPGLWGNEQFF. CDR3 nucleotide sequence: TGTGCCAGCAGTTATTCGACGGACTTCCCGGGACTGTGGGGCAATGAGCAGTTCTTC.

Ten or more counts support this clonotype. The chain joins TRBV6-2 or TRBV6-3 to TRBJ1-3; D not certain. CDR1 MNHEY and CDR2 SVGEGT come from the germline V gene. There are 13 residues in the CDR3. V was trimmed by 8 bases and J by 0 bases, leaving 8 bases between them. The CDR3 region has the DNA TGTGCCAGCCGGGAGGACTCTGGAAACACCATATATTTT. Its protein is CASREDSGNTIYF.

This clonotype was counted many times. The chain combines TRBV7-9 with TRBJ2-1; TRBD2 might be the D (6 bases). V was shortened by 2 bases and J by 7 bases, with 9 bases between the two germline ends. The CDR3 has 13 amino acids. The germline gives CDR1 SEHNR, CDR2 FQNEAQ (reference sequence). The CDR3 protein is CASSLMRGNEQFF. The CDR3, as DNA: TGTGCCAGCAGCTTAATGCGGGGAAATGAGCAGTTCTTC.

This clonotype turned up a few times. The CDR3 DNA sequence: TGCGCCAGCAGCTTGGCCCCGGACAGGGGGAATGAAGCTTTCTTT. Residues: CASSLAPDRGNEAFF. This chain connects TRBV5-1 to TRBJ1-1; TRBD1 matches 10 bases. The V gene end was trimmed by 0 bases and the J gene end by 7 bases; junction bases not matched to a gene: 6. The germline V gene encodes CDR1 SGHRS and CDR2 YFSETQ. The CDR3 has 15 amino acids.

This clonotype appeared many times. CDR3 loop: CASSTRDRGLEQYF. The CDR3 region has the DNA TGTGCCAGCAGCACCCGGGACAGGGGGCTCGAGCAGTACTTC. V is TRBV7-9 and J is TRBJ2-7; 12 bases are shared with TRBD1. CDR3 length: 14 amino acids. Germline V CDR1 and CDR2: SEHNR, FQNEAQ (reference sequence). The V gene end was trimmed by 5 bases and the J gene end by 6 bases; junction bases not matched to a gene: 5.

This clonotype was observed many times. The gene calls are TRBV10-1 and TRBJ1-1; D is unresolved. The germline gives CDR1 WNHNN, CDR2 SYGVQD (reference sequence). V shed 3 bases and J shed 10 bases, with 6 bases lying between them. The CDR3 contains 10 residues. CDR3 nucleotide sequence: TGCGCCAGCAGTGATCTGTCAGCTTTCTTT. This sequence encodes CASSDLSAFF.